The 15 T cell receptor beta chains below come from one sample, sequenced in a study of CD8 T cells in Susac syndrome. Reverse transcription used roughly 0.45 to 1 ug RNA and random hexamers. A single record per CDR3 protein comes from TCRdb applying MiXCR to the immunoSEQ multiplex PCR reads. This table holds about 200,000 distinct CDR3 sequences, nearly 95% found once. The sequenced sample consisted of CD4+ T cells from PBMCs. These receptor sequences come from a human donor with multiple sclerosis.

The chain has TRBV27 and TRBJ1-5; D uncertain. The germline V gene encodes CDR1 MNHEY and CDR2 SMNVEV (reference sequence). V dropped 8 bases and J dropped 1 base, with 12 bases sitting between them. This CDR3 comprises 14 residues. The CDR3 loop is CASAGPASNQPQHF. The DNA for the CDR3 is TGTGCCAGCGCCGGGCCGGCCAGCAATCAGCCCCAGCATTTT.

The chain carries TRBV30 and TRBJ2-5, with TRBD1 matching over 9 bases. With V trimmed by 3 bases and J by 7 bases, 9 bases remained unmatched. Germline values: CDR1 GTSNPN, CDR2 SVGIG (reference sequence). CDR3 length equals 14 residues. The CDR3 nucleotides read TGTGCCTGGAGCGCGGGACAGGGCCTAGGGACCCAGTACTTC. Translated: CAWSAGQGLGTQYF.

The V gene is TRBV5-1, the J gene TRBJ2-1; D is undetermined. Germline V gene sequence: CDR1 SGHRS, CDR2 YFSETQ. The V end lost 0 bases, the J end lost 6 bases, and 10 bases lay between the germline ends. The length of the CDR3 is 14 residues. The CDR3 nucleotides read TGCGCCAGCAGCTTGGCCGAACCGATCAATGAGCAGTTCTTC. Its protein product is CASSLAEPINEQFF.

This clonotype was observed once. V and J are TRBV20-1 and TRBJ2-1, with 8 bases matching TRBD2. The CDR3 contains 14 residues. Germline V gene data show CDR1 as DFQATT and CDR2 as SNEGSKA (reference sequence). V was clipped by 5 bases and J by 8 bases; unmatched bases: 11. The CDR3 here is CSAPREDGTHEQFF. CDR3 DNA: TGCAGTGCTCCGCGGGAGGATGGTACCCATGAGCAGTTCTTC.

The chain combines TRBV9 with TRBJ2-7; the D gene is possibly TRBD2 (6 bases). The V gene lost 0 bases and the J gene lost 4 bases, with 8 bases spanning the gap. CDR1 and CDR2 (germline): SGDLS, YYNGEE. CDR3 length equals 13 residues. The CDR3 bases are TGTGCCAGCAGCGTAGTCGGGGGTTACGAGCAGTACTTC. Residues: CASSVVGGYEQYF.

This rearrangement joins TRBV19 to TRBJ1-5; D is perhaps TRBD1 (5 bases). The CDR3 runs 13 residues. Trimming cost V 2 bases and J 4 bases, with 6 bases left between them. The germline V gene has CDR1 LNHDA and CDR2 SQIVND (reference sequence). CDR3 nucleotide sequence: TGTGCCAGTAGTATATGGGGGAATCAGCCCCAGCATTTT. This gives the protein CASSIWGNQPQHF.

V gene TRBV5-1 combines with J gene TRBJ2-3; 9 positions agree with TRBD2. The CDR3 totals 15 residues. CDR1 and CDR2 from the germline V gene are SGHRS and YFSETQ. J lost 6 bases, V lost 0 bases, and 5 bases had no gene match. As DNA, the CDR3 is TGCGCCAGCAGCTTGGTTCTAGCGGGGAGGGATACGCAGTATTTT. Protein: CASSLVLAGRDTQYF.

The chain combines TRBV30 with TRBJ2-3, with D possibly being TRBD1 (6 bases). This CDR3 is 13 amino acids long. V lost 1 base, J lost 6 bases, and 11 bases lay in between. Germline V gene sequence: CDR1 GTSNPN, CDR2 SVGIG (reference sequence). The CDR3 DNA follows: TGTGCCTGGAGTGGCACAGGGAAGGATACGCAGTATTTT. Its translation: CAWSGTGKDTQYF.

The CDR3 loop is CASSPDRAGSGNTIYF. In nucleotides, the CDR3 is TGTGCCAGCAGCCCGGACAGGGCTGGCTCTGGAAACACCATATATTTT. The chain couples TRBV7-3 to TRBJ1-3, with 8 positions matching TRBD1. The CDR3 consists of 16 residues. With V trimmed by 5 bases and J by 0 bases, 6 bases remained unmatched. The germline V gene has CDR1 SGHTA and CDR2 FQGTGA.

J is TRBJ1-1 and V is TRBV7-9; D gene uncertain. The CDR3 is 12 amino acids. CDR1 is SEHNR and CDR2 is FQNEAQ in the germline V gene (reference sequence). Between the trimmed V and J ends, which lost 5 bases and 6 bases, there was a span of 10 bases. The chain's CDR3 is CASSPAGPEAFF. CDR3 nucleotides: TGTGCCAGCAGCCCCGCCGGGCCTGAAGCTTTCTTT.

The rearrangement uses TRBV6-5 and TRBJ2-7; 7 bases map to TRBD2. CDR1 is MNHEY and CDR2 is SVGAGI in the germline V gene. Trimming cost V 6 bases and J 3 bases; bases outside gene matches: 5. The length of the CDR3 is 13 residues. This chain's CDR3 is CASSSGLDYEQYF. The CDR3 bases are TGTGCCAGCAGCTCTGGACTAGACTACGAGCAGTACTTC.

J is TRBJ2-5 and V is TRBV29-1; D may match TRBD1 or TRBD2 (5 bases each). The ends were cut back, 3 bases at V and 2 bases at J, with 7 bases in the middle. CDR3 size: 12 residues. CDR1 and CDR2 from the germline V gene are SQVTM and ANQGSEA. The CDR3 protein is CSVDEGQETQYF. The DNA of the CDR3 is TGCAGCGTTGATGAGGGGCAAGAGACCCAGTACTTC. Variable domain in full (rest from reference TRBV29-1 and TRBJ2-5): SAVISQKPSRDICQRGTSLTIQCQVDSQVTMMFWYRQQPGQSLTLIATANQGSEATYESGFVIDKFPISRPNLTFSTLTVSNMSPEDSSIYLCSVDEGQETQYFGPGTRLLVL.

The V call is TRBV11-2, the J call TRBJ2-7; 11 bases map to TRBD2. The ends lost 0 bases at V and 3 bases at J; junction bases unmatched: 1. The CDR3 runs to 15 residues. Germline assignment: CDR1 SGHAT and CDR2 FQNNGV. CDR3 DNA: TGTGCCAGCAGCTTAGAACTAGCGGGGGACTACGAGCAGTACTTC. Amino acid sequence: CASSLELAGDYEQYF.

The CDR3 is CASSPDTEAFF. CDR3 coding DNA: TGTGCCAGCAGTCCGGATACTGAAGCTTTCTTT. The chain recombines TRBV7-9 with TRBJ1-1; D unclear. CDR1 is SEHNR and CDR2 is FQNEAQ in the germline V gene (reference sequence). CDR3 length equals 11 residues. V lost 6 bases and J lost 5, with 7 bases in between.

The chain joins TRBV6-6 to TRBJ2-7; maybe TRBD1 (5 bases). CDR3 size: 14 residues. Germline V gene data show CDR1 as MNHNY and CDR2 as SVGAGI (reference sequence). Trimming left V 4 bases short and J 2 bases short, with 12 bases between. This chain's CDR3 is CASSSGQGTYEQYF. CDR3 bases: TGTGCCAGCAGTTCCGGTCAGGGTACCTACGAGCAGTACTTC.